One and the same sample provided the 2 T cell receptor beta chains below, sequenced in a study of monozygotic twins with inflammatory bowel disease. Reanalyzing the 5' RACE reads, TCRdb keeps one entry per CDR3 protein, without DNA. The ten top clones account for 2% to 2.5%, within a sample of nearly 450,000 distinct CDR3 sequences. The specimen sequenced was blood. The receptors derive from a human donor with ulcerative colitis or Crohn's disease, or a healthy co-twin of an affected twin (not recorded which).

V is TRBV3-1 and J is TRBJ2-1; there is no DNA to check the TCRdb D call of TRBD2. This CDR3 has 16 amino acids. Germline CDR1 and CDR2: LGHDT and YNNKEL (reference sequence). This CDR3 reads CASSQGVPRSYNEQFF.

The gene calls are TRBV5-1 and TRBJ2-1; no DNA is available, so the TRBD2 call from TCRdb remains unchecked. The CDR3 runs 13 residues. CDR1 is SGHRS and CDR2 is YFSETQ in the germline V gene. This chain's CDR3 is CASSLGGEGEQFF.